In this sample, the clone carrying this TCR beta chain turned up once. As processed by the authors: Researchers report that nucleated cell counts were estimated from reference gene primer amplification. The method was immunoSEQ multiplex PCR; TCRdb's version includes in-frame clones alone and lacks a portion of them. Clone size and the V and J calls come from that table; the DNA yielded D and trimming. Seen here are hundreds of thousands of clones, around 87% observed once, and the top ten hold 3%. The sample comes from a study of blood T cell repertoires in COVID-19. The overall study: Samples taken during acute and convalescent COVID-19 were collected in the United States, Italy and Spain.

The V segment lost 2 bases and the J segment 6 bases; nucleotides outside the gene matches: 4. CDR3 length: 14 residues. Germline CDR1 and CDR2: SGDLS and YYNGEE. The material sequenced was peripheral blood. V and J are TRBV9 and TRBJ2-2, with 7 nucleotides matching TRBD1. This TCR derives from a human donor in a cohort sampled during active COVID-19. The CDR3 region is CASSVSDRAGELFF. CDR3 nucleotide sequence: TGTGCCAGCAGCGTTTCCGACAGGGCCGGGGAGCTGTTTTTT. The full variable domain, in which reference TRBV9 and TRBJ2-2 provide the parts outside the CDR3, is DSGVTQTPKHLITATGQRVTLRCSPRSGDLSVYWYQQSLDQGLQFLIQYYNGEERAKGNILERFSAQQFPDLHSELNLSSLELGDSALYFCASSVSDRAGELFFGEGSRLTVL.